A single sample is the source of the 20 T cell receptor beta chains below, sequenced in a study of identifying expanded T cells in peripheral blood. The method was immunoSEQ multiplex PCR; TCRdb's version includes in-frame clones alone and lacks a portion of them. Here the sample spans about 85,000 clones, approximately 91% being singletons. The sequencing sample was made of blood. The receptors come from a person aged 18 to 70 in good health.

The chain joins TRBV13 to TRBJ2-6; possibly TRBD1 or TRBD2 for D (5 bases each). Deletions cut 5 bases from V and 0 bases from J, with 14 bases between. CDR1 and CDR2 from the germline V gene are PRHDT and FYEKMQ (reference sequence). CDR3 length: 17 residues. The CDR3 DNA reads TGTGCCAGCAGCCCTACGGGACGGACCTCTGGGGCCAACGTCCTGACTTTC. Translation gives CASSPTGRTSGANVLTF.

This chain uses TRBV5-1 with TRBJ2-5, with unresolved D. Trimming stripped 3 bases from V and 5 bases from J, with 14 bases between. The CDR3 runs 14 residues. Germline V lookup: CDR1 SGHRS, CDR2 YFSETQ. This chain's CDR3 is CASSSDLGRETQYF. Here the CDR3 DNA reads TGCGCCAGCAGCTCTGATCTAGGGCGGGAGACCCAGTACTTC.

The chain links TRBV5-6 to TRBJ2-3, with TRBD1 as a possible D gene (5 bases). The CDR3 spans 16 residues. Trimming shortened V by 3 bases and J by 2 bases, and 16 bases separated the two germline ends. Germline CDR1 SGHDT, CDR2 YYEEEE. Here the CDR3 DNA reads TGTGCCAGCAGCTCAACCCCGACAGAAATCACAGATACGCAGTATTTT. Its translation is CASSSTPTEITDTQYF.

The chain recombines TRBV19 with TRBJ2-1; D gene uncertain. The germline V gene encodes CDR1 LNHDA and CDR2 SQIVND (reference sequence). V shed 8 bases and J shed 2 bases, with 4 bases lying between them. This CDR3 contains 11 residues. The CDR3 reads CASSTYNEQFF. The DNA for the CDR3 is TGTGCCAGTTCAACCTACAATGAGCAGTTCTTC.

The chain has TRBV5-4 and TRBJ2-7, with D hard to call. Trimming removed 1 base at V and 0 bases at J, with 14 bases between. The V gene's germline CDR1 is SGHNT and CDR2 YYREEE (reference sequence). The CDR3 is made up of 16 amino acids. CDR3 DNA sequence: TGTGCCAGCAGCTTGTTTCCAGACCATAGCTCCTACGAGCAGTACTTC. Protein product: CASSLFPDHSSYEQYF.

The rearrangement links TRBV10-3 to TRBJ2-7, with D possibly TRBD2 on 6 matching bases. CDR3 length: 13 amino acids. The germline CDR1 and CDR2 sequences are ENHRY and SYGVKD. V was cut by 6 bases and J by 6 bases, with 15 bases left in between. In DNA form, the CDR3 reads TGTGCCATCAGAGGGCTAGCCGGGGGCGAGCAGTACTTC. Protein: CAIRGLAGGEQYF.

The chain has TRBV7-7 and TRBJ2-5, with TRBD1 matching 8 bases. Germline V lookup: CDR1 SSHAT, CDR2 FNYEAQ (reference sequence). Trimming cost V 4 bases and J 4 bases; bases outside gene matches: 2. This CDR3 is built from 13 residues. CDR3 in amino acids: CASSSTGVETQYF. The CDR3 DNA is TGTGCCAGCAGCTCGACAGGGGTAGAGACCCAGTACTTC.

As regards this clone: One end of the junction is discordant with germline, which a read error may explain. This specimen includes other DNA sequences encoding the same CDR3. The V call is TRBV19, the J call TRBJ1-1; unclear D gene. Germline CDR1 reads LNHDA; CDR2 reads SQIVND (reference sequence). This CDR3 has 13 amino acids. CDR3 coding DNA: TGTGCCAGTAGTATTATCTTGAACACCGAAGCTTTCTTT. Translated, it gives CASSIILNTEAFF.

The rearrangement joins TRBV6-1 to TRBJ1-2; D perhaps matches TRBD1 (6 bases). Trimming shortened V by 6 bases and J by 4 bases, and 12 bases separated the two germline ends. CDR1 and CDR2 from the germline V gene are MNHNS and SASEGT. CDR3 length equals 13 residues. The CDR3 DNA reads TGTGCCAGCAGCAAGGGGGACCTCTATGGCTACACCTTC. Amino acids: CASSKGDLYGYTF.

This clone appeared a few times. The V call is TRBV6-1, the J call TRBJ1-1; TRBD1 matches 10 bases. This CDR3 contains 14 residues. Germline lookup yields CDR1 MNHNS and CDR2 SASEGT. V lost 8 bases to trimming and J lost 7 bases; unmatched junction nucleotides: 10. CDR3: CASPGQGRFGEAFF. CDR3 in DNA: TGTGCCAGCCCGGGACAGGGGCGGTTTGGTGAAGCTTTCTTT.

This chain connects TRBV2 to TRBJ2-7; 7 nucleotides align to TRBD2. The CDR3 consists of 14 residues. The germline V gene encodes CDR1 SNHLY and CDR2 FYNNEI. The ends lost 0 bases at V and 2 bases at J; junction bases unmatched: 1. The CDR3 coding sequence is TGTGCCAGCAGTGAAGCCGGACTAGCCTACGAGCAGTACTTC. This sequence encodes CASSEAGLAYEQYF. The complete variable domain, with remaining parts taken from reference TRBV2 and TRBJ2-7, reads EPEVTQTPSHQVTQMGQEVILRCVPISNHLYFYWYRQILGQKVEFLVSFYNNEISEKSEIFDDQFSVERPDGSNFTLKIRSTKLEDSAMYFCASSEAGLAYEQYFGPGTRLTVT.

This chain's CDR3 is CARSCPRGDFYTF. The CDR3 DNA sequence: TGTGCCAGAAGCTGCCCTAGGGGGGATTTTTACACCTTC. The chain couples TRBV5-3 to TRBJ1-2; D possibly corresponds to TRBD1 (6 bases). TRBV5-3 is an ORF, and what it does is uncertain. V was clipped by 3 bases and J by 11 bases, with 17 bases between them. The CDR3 extends over 13 amino acids.

This chain links TRBV7-9 with TRBJ1-3; TRBD1 aligns across 10 bases. The V and J ends lost 6 bases and 8 bases, in that order; junction bases with no gene match: 13. The CDR3 runs to 16 residues. Germline CDR1 SEHNR, CDR2 FQNEAQ (reference sequence). The chain's CDR3 is CASSPGTGETRHTIYF. The CDR3, as DNA: TGTGCCAGCAGTCCCGGGACAGGGGAGACGCGGCACACCATATATTTT.

The rearrangement links TRBV5-5 to TRBJ2-2; 10 bases match TRBD1. The length of the CDR3 is 15 residues. The germline gives CDR1 SGHKS, CDR2 YYEKEE (reference sequence). V lost 3 bases to trimming and J lost 6 bases; unmatched junction nucleotides: 5. This chain's CDR3 is CASSSTGGASGELFF. The CDR3 DNA is TGTGCCAGCAGCTCGACAGGGGGCGCATCCGGGGAGCTGTTTTTT.

CDR3: CASSLIQYNEQFF. Here the CDR3 DNA reads TGTGCCAGCAGCTTAATACAGTACAATGAGCAGTTCTTC. The chain carries TRBV13 and TRBJ2-1; no clear D. Trimming removed 2 bases at V and 4 bases at J, with 6 bases between. The germline V gene encodes CDR1 PRHDT and CDR2 FYEKMQ (reference sequence). The CDR3 is made up of 13 amino acids.

The chain carries TRBV6-6 and TRBJ2-7; 10 nucleotides align to TRBD1. Germline V lookup: CDR1 MNHNY, CDR2 SVGAGI (reference sequence). The V and J ends lost 2 bases and 7 bases, in that order; junction bases with no gene match: 8. The CDR3 extends over 15 amino acids. The CDR3 DNA reads as TGTGCCAGCAGTTACCCGGGACAGGGGAAAGAAGAGCAGTACTTC. Amino acid sequence: CASSYPGQGKEEQYF.

This rearrangement joins TRBV11-3 to TRBJ2-2; no definite D call. Germline values: CDR1 SGHNT, CDR2 YENEEA. V lost 7 bases, J lost 4 bases, and 7 bases lay in between. This CDR3 comprises 12 residues. CDR3 protein: CASTSSTGELFF. CDR3 sequence (DNA): TGTGCCAGCACGTCATCCACCGGGGAGCTGTTTTTT. The full variable domain, its missing parts supplied by reference TRBV11-3 and TRBJ2-2, is EAGVVQSPRYKIIEKKQPVAFWCNPISGHNTLYWYLQNLGQGPELLIRYENEEAVDDSQLPKDRFSAERLKGVDSTLKIQPAELGDSAVYLCASTSSTGELFFGEGSRLTVL.

The chain employs TRBV5-1 and TRBJ1-1; 7 bases are a match to TRBD1. V was clipped by 4 bases and J by 0 bases; unmatched bases: 3. Germline V gene sequence: CDR1 SGHRS, CDR2 YFSETQ. The CDR3 sequence is 14 residues long. The CDR3 spells CASSPGTVNTEAFF. The CDR3 DNA sequence: TGCGCCAGCAGCCCCGGGACAGTGAACACTGAAGCTTTCTTT. The whole variable domain, remainder taken from reference TRBV5-1 and TRBJ1-1, is KAGVTQTPRYLIKTRGQQVTLSCSPISGHRSVSWYQQTPGQGLQFLFEYFSETQRNKGNFPGRFSGRQFSNSRSEMNVSTLELGDSALYLCASSPGTVNTEAFFGQGTRLTVV.

The V and J genes are TRBV10-1 and TRBJ2-7, with no clear D. CDR3 size: 12 residues. CDR1 is WNHNN and CDR2 is SYGVQD in the germline V gene (reference sequence). The CDR3 sequence is CANGEARYEQYF. The CDR3 nucleotides are TGCGCTAACGGTGAAGCAAGGTACGAGCAGTACTTC.

This chain links TRBV7-6 with TRBJ2-5; D unclear. CDR1 is SGHVS and CDR2 is FNYEAQ in the germline V gene. CDR3 length equals 13 residues. Trimming shortened V by 1 base and J by 7 bases, and 10 bases separated the two germline ends. The CDR3 nucleotides are TGTGCCAGCAGCTTAGATTGGGGTGCGACCCAGTACTTC. This translates into CASSLDWGATQYF.